This TCR beta chain was sequenced in a study of PD-L1 blockade in urothelial cancer. Turning to the study itself: Bladder-origin urothelial cancer in males covered about 90% of the 29 patients. Blood samples had a median of around 140,000 T cells, just under 85,000 unique TCRs, and clonality around 0.08.

The time point here: pretreatment peripheral blood. Germline assignment: CDR1 SGHTA and CDR2 FQGTGA. CDR3 length: 16 residues. V lost 5 bases, J lost 6 bases, and 8 bases stayed unmatched. Sequenced by immunoSEQ multiplex PCR; TCRdb stores in-frame clones only, minus some. The sample holds around 100,000 clones; around 91% are singletons and the top ten take 1.6%. The sample here was PBMCs, taken around atezolizumab (anti-PD-L1) treatment. The chain joins TRBV7-3 to TRBJ2-2; 11 nucleotides match TRBD1. The receptor was derived from a man between 60 and 75 years old with urothelial cancer. The CDR3 here is CASSPDRGLGAGELFF. DNA for the CDR3: TGTGCCAGCAGCCCGGACAGGGGGCTAGGGGCCGGGGAGCTGTTTTTT.